This TCR beta chain was identified in a study of blood T cell repertoires in COVID-19. Germline V gene lookup returns CDR1 GTSNPN and CDR2 SVGIG (reference sequence). V shed 1 base, J shed 4 bases, and the junction held 6 bases outside the gene matches. This CDR3 is 14 amino acids long. Profiled with immunoSEQ multiplex PCR; TCRdb holds only in-frame clones, not every one. The data show 200,000 or so clones, 80% to 90% seen once. This clone has a single count. The TCR originated in a woman aged 40-49 years with acute COVID-19. Sequencing was performed on PBMCs or T cells enriched from blood (not recorded which). V usage is TRBV30 and J usage is TRBJ1-2, with 7 positions matching TRBD1. DNA of the CDR3: TGTGCCTGGAGTGAGGAGGGGGCGGGCTATGGCTACACCTTC. This codes for CAWSEEGAGYGYTF.